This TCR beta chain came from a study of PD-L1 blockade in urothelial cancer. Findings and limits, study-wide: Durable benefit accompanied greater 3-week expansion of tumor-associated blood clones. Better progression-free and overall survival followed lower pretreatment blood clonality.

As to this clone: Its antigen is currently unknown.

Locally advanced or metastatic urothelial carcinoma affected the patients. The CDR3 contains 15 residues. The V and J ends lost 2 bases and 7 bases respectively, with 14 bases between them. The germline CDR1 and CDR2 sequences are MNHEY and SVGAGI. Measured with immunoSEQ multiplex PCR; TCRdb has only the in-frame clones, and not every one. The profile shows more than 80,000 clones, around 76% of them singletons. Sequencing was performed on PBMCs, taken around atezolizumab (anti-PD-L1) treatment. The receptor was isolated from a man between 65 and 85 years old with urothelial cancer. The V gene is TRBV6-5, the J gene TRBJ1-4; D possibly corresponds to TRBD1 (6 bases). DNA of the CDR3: TGTGCCAGCAGTTACACGGGACACCTTGTTGAAAAACTGTTTTTT. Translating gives CASSYTGHLVEKLFF.